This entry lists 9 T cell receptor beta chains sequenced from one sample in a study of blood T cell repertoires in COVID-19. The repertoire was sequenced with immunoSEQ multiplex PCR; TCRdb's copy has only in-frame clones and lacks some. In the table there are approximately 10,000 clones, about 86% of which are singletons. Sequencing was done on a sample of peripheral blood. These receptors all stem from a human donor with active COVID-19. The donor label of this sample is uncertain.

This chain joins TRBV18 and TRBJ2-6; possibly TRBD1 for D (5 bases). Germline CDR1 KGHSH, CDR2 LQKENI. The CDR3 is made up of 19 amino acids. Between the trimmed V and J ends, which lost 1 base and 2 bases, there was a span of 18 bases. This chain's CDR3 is CASSPQGAPSLAGANVLTF. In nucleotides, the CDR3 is TGTGCCAGCTCACCACAAGGGGCCCCCTCCTTAGCTGGGGCCAACGTCCTGACTTTC.

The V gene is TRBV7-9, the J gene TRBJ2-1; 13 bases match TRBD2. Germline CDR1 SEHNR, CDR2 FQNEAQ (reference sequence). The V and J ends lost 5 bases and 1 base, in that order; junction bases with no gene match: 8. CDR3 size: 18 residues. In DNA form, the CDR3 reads TGTGCCAGCAGCCCCCGCGGGACTAGCGGGAAATCCTACAATGAGCAGTTCTTC. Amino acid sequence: CASSPRGTSGKSYNEQFF.

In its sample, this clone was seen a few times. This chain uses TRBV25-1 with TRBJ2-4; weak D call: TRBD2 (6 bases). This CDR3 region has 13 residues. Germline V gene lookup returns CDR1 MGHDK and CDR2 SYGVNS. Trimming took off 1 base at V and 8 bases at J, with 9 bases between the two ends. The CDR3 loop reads CASSESGDDIQYF. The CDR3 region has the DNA TGTGCCAGCAGTGAATCGGGGGACGACATTCAGTACTTC.

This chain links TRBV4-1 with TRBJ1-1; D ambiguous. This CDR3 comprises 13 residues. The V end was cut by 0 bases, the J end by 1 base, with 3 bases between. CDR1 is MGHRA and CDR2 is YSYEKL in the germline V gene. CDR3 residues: CASSQDRNTEAFF. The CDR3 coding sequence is TGCGCCAGCAGCCAAGATAGGAACACTGAAGCTTTCTTT.

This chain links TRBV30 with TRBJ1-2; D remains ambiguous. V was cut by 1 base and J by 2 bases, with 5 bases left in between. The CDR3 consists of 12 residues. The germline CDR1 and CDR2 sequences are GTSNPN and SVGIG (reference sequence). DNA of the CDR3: TGTGCCTGGAGTGCAGGCAACTATGGCTACACCTTC. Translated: CAWSAGNYGYTF.

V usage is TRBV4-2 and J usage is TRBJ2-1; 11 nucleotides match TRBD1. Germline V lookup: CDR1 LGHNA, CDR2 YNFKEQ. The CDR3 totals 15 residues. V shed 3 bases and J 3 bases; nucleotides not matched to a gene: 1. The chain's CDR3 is CASSQGQGGYNEQFF. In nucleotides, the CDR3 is TGTGCCAGCAGCCAGGGACAGGGGGGCTACAATGAGCAGTTCTTC.

The chain's CDR3 is CASSPPVGLAAYNEQFF. CDR3 nucleotides: TGTGCCAGCAGTCCTCCTGTAGGACTAGCGGCCTACAATGAGCAGTTCTTC. This chain joins TRBV28 and TRBJ2-1, with TRBD2 matching over 10 bases. The length of the CDR3 is 17 residues. CDR1 is MDHEN, CDR2 SYDVKM, per germline. J was trimmed by 2 bases and V by 5 bases; bases with no gene match: 9.

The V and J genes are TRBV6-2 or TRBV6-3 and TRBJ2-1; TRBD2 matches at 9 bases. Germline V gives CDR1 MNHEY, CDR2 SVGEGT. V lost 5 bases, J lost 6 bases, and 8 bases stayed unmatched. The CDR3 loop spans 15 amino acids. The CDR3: CASSKLAGTLNEQFF. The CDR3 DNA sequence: TGTGCCAGCAGTAAGCTAGCGGGGACGCTCAATGAGCAGTTCTTC.

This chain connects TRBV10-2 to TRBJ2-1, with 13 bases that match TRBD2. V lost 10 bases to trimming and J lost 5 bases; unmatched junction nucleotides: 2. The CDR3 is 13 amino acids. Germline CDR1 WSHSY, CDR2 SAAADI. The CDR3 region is CATGTSGDNEQFF. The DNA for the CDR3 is TGCGCCACCGGGACTAGCGGGGACAATGAGCAGTTCTTC.